This TCR beta chain is drawn from a study of Graves' ophthalmopathy and Graves' hyperthyroidism. This CDR3 has 16 residues. The germline gives CDR1 DFQATT, CDR2 SNEGSKA (reference sequence). Trimming cost V 0 bases and J 2 bases, with 13 bases left between them. Clinical symptoms and serum thyroxine were used for diagnosis; TRAb, thyroid ultrasound and orbital computed tomography were also relied on. RNA served as the template for amplifying TCR beta CDR3 regions. The library came from an HTBI-primed first-round RT-PCR and a second-round multiplex PCR. TCRdb processed the multiplex PCR reads anew with MiXCR; each CDR3 protein has one entry. The table shows a few hundred thousand distinct CDR3 sequences, with 39% occurring only once.

Sequences were obtained from peripheral blood or thyroid tissue (not recorded which). The chain links TRBV20-1 to TRBJ2-2, with D perhaps assigned TRBD1 or TRBD2 (6 bases each). The sequence was collected from an adult man with Graves' hyperthyroidism. The CDR3 nucleotides are TGCAGTGCTAGAGAGGGGGGACACGACAACACCGGGGAGCTGTTTTTT. This sequence encodes CSAREGGHDNTGELFF.